This T cell receptor beta chain was captured in a study of shared clonotypes between healthy human individuals (TCRdb year 2020). Background on the whole study: The cohort included a few men and a couple of women between 18 and 49 years of age. For each donor, CD4 naive and CD4 memory were each run on three plates, CD8 naive on two plates, and CD8 memory on one plate. Libraries were prepared and TCR repertoires were sequenced by different laboratories using diverse techniques, in order to increase sequencing depth and limit assay-specific biases. Leukapheresis yielded between about 0.94 and 8.9 billion PBMCs per donor. The study deeply sequenced blood TCR repertoires of five healthy adults to estimate repertoire size and the extent of clonotype sharing between individuals.

Using the deep immunoSEQ assay, TCR CDR3 regions were amplified from genomic DNA by multiplex PCR. Extracted genomic DNA from each cell subset was distributed evenly across all wells of several immunoSEQ 96-well plates, and each plate was treated as a replicate. For sorted subsets, about 220 ng of genomic DNA, equivalent to some 30,000 T cell genomes, went into each replicate PCR. Purified libraries were measured with a Qubit 3.0 fluorometer, size-checked on a Bioanalyzer 2100, and measured again with the KAPA Library Quantification kit. Every immunoSEQ 96-well plate was sequenced on a dedicated single-read 150-cycle Illumina NextSeq 550 flow cell. On the study's bioinformatics: Because the immunoSEQ output included only junctional sequences and no quality scores, the filtering could not be the same as the filtering used for full-length reads. Sequences were annotated with PyIR, a Python wrapper for IgBLAST v1.9, and V/J genes and CDR3 were assigned using IMGT germline references. Any read was removed if the V/J assignment was weak (E-value above 1e-6), the CDR3 was missing, or the read contained stop codons, out-of-frame junctions, or ambiguous translated residues. A V3J clonotype was defined by an identical inferred V gene, J gene, and CDR3 amino acid sequence. Percentage overlap between repertoires was calculated by dividing the number of shared unique clonotypes by the size of the smaller repertoire. RTK rarefaction, the Chao1 estimator, and Recon v2.1 estimates of unobserved clonotypes were used to assess repertoire richness. Generation probabilities for all TCRbeta clonotypes obtained by the gDNA method from a handful of donors were computed using OLGA. The source is immuneACCESS, and TCRdb retained only in-frame sequences with V and J called. Part of the clones is not carried over; for the studies checked, unresolved V genes explain less than half of this, and the remainder is unexplained. V and J calls and clone size are copied from that table; D and trimming were computed from the DNA. The sample profile shows fewer than 3 million clones; roughly 90% of them were found once. 0.3% to 0.45% of the sample is taken by the ten largest.

CDR1 and CDR2, per the germline V gene, are SGHDT and YYEEEE. The CDR3 measures 15 amino acids from cysteine to phenylalanine. The CDR3 DNA has 45 bases and is translated from base 1. The trim is 1 base for V and 2 bases for J, with a gap of 12 bases between the germline ends. On this clone itself: The specificity of this receptor is unknown. The sample holds no much larger clone one base away, and base qualities are not on file.

Broad study findings and their caveats: Incomplete sequencing was indicated by rarefaction of sorted-subset datasets, despite the large sequencing depth. Across four donors, about 5.2% of naive CD4, around 3.5% of naive CD8, under 2.5% of memory CD4, and under 0.45% of memory CD8 clonotypes were shared. Pairwise subsampling led to the expectation that sequencing depth would affect the degree of clonotype sharing among donors. Compared with non-shared clonotypes, clonotypes shared by all four sorted-subset donors had higher generation probabilities. The genetic and exposure-history diversity represented was limited by the small number of donors. Sampling was restricted to blood, and TCR repertoires in tissues likely differ from the TCR repertoires found in blood. Estimated clonotype richness was generally larger for naive than for memory subsets.

The donors were healthy, HIV-negative adults who had no recently reported acute infections or vaccinations. Every donor was a Caucasian adult living in Nashville, Tennessee, USA. CD4+ T cells were enriched by magnetic negative selection; naive cells were then positively selected on CD45RA, and the negative fraction formed the memory subset. After blood collection by leukapheresis, PBMCs were isolated using Ficoll-Histopaque density gradient centrifugation and then cryopreserved in the vapor phase of liquid nitrogen. Purity and quantity of every magnetically sorted T cell population were checked by analytical flow cytometry. Genomic DNA was isolated from every sorted fraction and measured by UV absorbance on a Nanodrop 2000c.

The sequence links TRBV5-6 to TRBJ2-5; matching of 6 bases hints at TRBD2 as the D gene. This clonotype was sampled from a man aged 18 to 29 in good health. Some clones in this sample may be carry-over from other donors' samples. The source material was naive CD4+ T cells from PBMCs. This specimen's cell subset or site label, per the study, means: CD45RA+ positively selected. The bases are TGTGCCAGCAGCTTGAGGTCTGCGGGACAAGAGACCCAGTACTTC. The translation is CASSLRSAGQETQYF.